These 9 T cell receptor beta chains were sequenced from one sample in a study of blood T cell repertoires in COVID-19. Clones were sequenced by immunoSEQ multiplex PCR, and TCRdb holds only the in-frame ones, with some missing. The sample lists about 130,000 clones, about 86% occurring once. The specimen was peripheral blood. These receptor sequences come from a woman at least 80 years old with acute or convalescent COVID-19.

For the CDR3, the DNA is TGTGCCAGCAGTTTATGGGGAGTCGGGATACTCTCTCGCCTCCGAGGCGATGGCTACACCTTC. As protein: CASSLWGVGILSRLRGDGYTF. This chain joins TRBV28 and TRBJ1-2; no reliable D call. The V end was cut by 0 bases, the J end by 6 bases, with 32 bases between. From germline, CDR1 is MDHEN and CDR2 SYDVKM. This CDR3 comprises 21 residues.

V gene TRBV3-1 (or the pseudogene TRBV3-2) combines with J gene TRBJ2-2; TRBD1 aligns across 11 bases. The junction had 8 bases not matched to a gene; V was cut back by 4 bases and J by 7 bases. This CDR3 has 16 residues. Germline CDR1 is LGHDT and CDR2 is YNNKEL (reference sequence). The CDR3 region is CASSPQGQGASGELFF. The CDR3 region has the DNA TGTGCCAGCAGCCCTCAAGGACAGGGGGCGAGCGGGGAGCTGTTTTTT.

In its sample, this clone was seen once. CDR3 sequence: CAWNPMGGGTEAFF. CDR3 in DNA: TGTGCCTGGAACCCCATGGGAGGGGGAACTGAAGCTTTCTTT. J is TRBJ1-1 and V is TRBV30, with TRBD1 as a possible D gene (6 bases). The ends were cut back, 4 bases at V and 5 bases at J, with 17 bases in the middle. Germline-derived CDR1 and CDR2 are GTSNPN and SVGIG (reference sequence). The CDR3 extends over 14 amino acids.

As concerns this clone: At one boundary the junction diverges from the germline segment, which might be a read error. The chain carries TRBV5-1 and TRBJ1-2; 12 nucleotides align to TRBD1. The CDR3 has 14 residues. In germline, CDR1 is SGHRS, CDR2 YFSETQ. CDR3 loop: CARSGGQGAYGYTF. The CDR3 region has the DNA TGCGCCCGCAGCGGGGGACAGGGGGCATATGGCTACACCTTC.

The chain joins TRBV5-4 to TRBJ2-5; a possible D gene is TRBD2 (6 bases). The V gene lost 5 bases and the J gene lost 4 bases, with 18 bases spanning the gap. Germline CDR1 is SGHNT and CDR2 is YYREEE (reference sequence). This CDR3 comprises 15 residues. The CDR3 sequence is CASSGRGGFRETQYF. The DNA of the CDR3 is TGTGCCAGCAGTGGTCGGGGAGGTTTTAGAGAGACCCAGTACTTC.

J is TRBJ1-5 and V is TRBV30, with 9 nucleotides matching TRBD1. Germline V gene data show CDR1 as GTSNPN and CDR2 as SVGIG (reference sequence). The ends lost 2 bases at V and 6 bases at J; junction bases unmatched: 8. This CDR3 comprises 15 residues. The DNA for the CDR3 is TGTGCCTGGAGTAAGGGGACAGGGAAGAGTCAGCCCCAGCATTTT. It encodes CAWSKGTGKSQPQHF.

This clone was recorded a few times. This CDR3 reads CASSLYAGSVHGANVLTF. CDR3 in DNA: TGCGCCAGCAGCTTGTATGCAGGGTCGGTGCATGGGGCCAACGTCCTGACTTTC. The chain uses TRBV5-1 and TRBJ2-6; perhaps TRBD1 as D (5 bases). Trimming left V 1 base short and J 3 bases short, with 17 bases between. The germline CDR1 and CDR2 sequences are SGHRS and YFSETQ. The CDR3 consists of 18 residues.

The chain joins TRBV9 to TRBJ1-4; D is unresolved. Germline V gene lookup returns CDR1 SGDLS and CDR2 YYNGEE. Trimming removed 0 bases at V and 4 bases at J, with 16 bases between. The length of the CDR3 is 17 residues. CDR3: CASSVGNSGVSNEKLFF. As DNA, the CDR3 is TGTGCCAGCAGCGTAGGGAACTCGGGTGTCAGTAATGAAAAACTGTTTTTT.

The genes are TRBV24-1 and TRBJ1-2, with 7 bases that match TRBD1. The germline gives CDR1 KGHDR, CDR2 SFDVKD. The CDR3 is 14 residues long. V trimming: 0 bases; J trimming: 8 bases; junction bases outside the gene matches: 5. CDR3 amino acids: CATSDLRGGYGYTF. The CDR3, as DNA: TGTGCCACCAGTGATTTGCGAGGGGGCTACGGCTACACCTTC.